Listed here are 2 T cell receptor beta chains from one sample, sequenced in a study of T-cell reconstitution after alpha-beta-depleted transplantation in children (dated by TCRdb to 2016 to 2018). The library was obtained by PCR. The sequencer was an Illumina HiSeq 2500. Molecular barcoding was employed in the preparation of TCR libraries, with unique molecular identifiers being used to normalize TCRbeta repertoire quantification. TCRdb took the public reads, trimmed them with fastp at Q25, ran MiXCR for clone calling and kept in-frame beta chains. Identical CDR3 protein sequences are pooled into one entry, listed with their most common genes and DNA. The sample table records 400,000 to 500,000 distinct CDR3 sequences; roughly 11% of these occur just once. About 5% of the sample is in the top ten clones. The material was PBMCs from the stem cell graft donor, obtained from the stem cell graft. All receptors come from a human donor who donated a stem cell graft to a child with acute myeloid leukemia.

V usage is TRBV6-2 or TRBV6-3 and J usage is TRBJ2-7; 9 nucleotides match TRBD2. The CDR3 totals 15 residues. Germline lookup yields CDR1 MNHEY and CDR2 SVGEGT. V gave up 6 bases and J gave up 7 bases; unmatched junction bases: 13. The CDR3 here is CASRSNPSGRREQYF. CDR3 in DNA: TGTGCCAGCAGATCCAATCCCAGCGGGAGGAGGGAGCAGTACTTC.

In this sample, this clonotype turned up a few times. The J gene is TRBJ2-1, the V gene TRBV25-1; D gene ambiguous. The CDR3 has 13 amino acids. Germline V gene data show CDR1 as MGHDK and CDR2 as SYGVNS. V shed 0 bases and J shed 9 bases, with 9 bases lying between them. The DNA of the CDR3 is TGTGCCAGCAGTGAATATTTCAGTCCTGAGCAGTTCTTC. It yields the protein CASSEYFSPEQFF.